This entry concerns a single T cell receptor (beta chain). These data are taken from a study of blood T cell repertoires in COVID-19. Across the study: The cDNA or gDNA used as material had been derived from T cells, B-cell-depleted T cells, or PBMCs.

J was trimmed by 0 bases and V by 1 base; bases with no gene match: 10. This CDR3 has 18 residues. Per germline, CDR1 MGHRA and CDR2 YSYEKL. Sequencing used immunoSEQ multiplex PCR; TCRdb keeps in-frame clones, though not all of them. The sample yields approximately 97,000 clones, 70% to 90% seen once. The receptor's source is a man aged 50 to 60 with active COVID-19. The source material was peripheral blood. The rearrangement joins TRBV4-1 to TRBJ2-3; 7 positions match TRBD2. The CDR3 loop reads CASSQAPGDYQSTDTQYF. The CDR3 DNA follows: TGCGCCAGCAGCCAAGCCCCCGGGGACTACCAAAGCACAGATACGCAGTATTTT.